This entry features one T cell receptor (beta chain) sequence. The RNA input was roughly 0.5 to 1 ug, and it was reverse transcribed with random hexamers. The authors amplified TCR beta CDR3 across 54 Vbeta and 13 Jbeta using immunoSEQ multiplex PCR. MiXCR, applied by TCRdb to the immunoSEQ multiplex PCR reads, yields one record per CDR3 protein. The sample includes approximately 90,000 distinct CDR3 sequences, 85% to 95% of them seen just once. The data derive from a study of CD8 T cells in Susac syndrome. The controls were healthy donors who were matched for age and sex. The V gene's germline CDR1 is MNHEY and CDR2 SMNVEV (reference sequence). Trimming cost V 1 base and J 5 bases; bases outside gene matches: 3. This CDR3 is built from 14 residues.

The sequencing sample was made of CD8+ T cells from PBMCs. J is TRBJ2-5 and V is TRBV27, with 8 positions matching TRBD2. This clonotype was obtained from a human donor in good health. The CDR3 spells CASSLYSGGETQYF. CDR3 DNA: TGTGCCAGCAGTTTATACTCGGGGGGGGAGACCCAGTACTTC.